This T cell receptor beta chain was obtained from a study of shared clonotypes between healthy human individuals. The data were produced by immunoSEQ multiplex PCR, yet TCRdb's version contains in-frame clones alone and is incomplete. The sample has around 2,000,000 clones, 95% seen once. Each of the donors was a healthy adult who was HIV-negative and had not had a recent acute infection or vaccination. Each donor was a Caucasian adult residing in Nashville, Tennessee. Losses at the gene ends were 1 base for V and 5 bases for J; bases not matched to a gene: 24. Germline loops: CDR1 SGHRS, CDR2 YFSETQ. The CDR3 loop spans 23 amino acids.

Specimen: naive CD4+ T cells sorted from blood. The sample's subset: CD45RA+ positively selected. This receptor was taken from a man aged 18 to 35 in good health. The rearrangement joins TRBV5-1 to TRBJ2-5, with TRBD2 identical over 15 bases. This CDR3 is CASSLNPPLSGTSGGSIEETQYF. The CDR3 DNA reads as TGCGCCAGCAGCTTGAATCCGCCACTTTCCGGGACTAGCGGGGGGAGTATTGAGGAGACCCAGTACTTC.